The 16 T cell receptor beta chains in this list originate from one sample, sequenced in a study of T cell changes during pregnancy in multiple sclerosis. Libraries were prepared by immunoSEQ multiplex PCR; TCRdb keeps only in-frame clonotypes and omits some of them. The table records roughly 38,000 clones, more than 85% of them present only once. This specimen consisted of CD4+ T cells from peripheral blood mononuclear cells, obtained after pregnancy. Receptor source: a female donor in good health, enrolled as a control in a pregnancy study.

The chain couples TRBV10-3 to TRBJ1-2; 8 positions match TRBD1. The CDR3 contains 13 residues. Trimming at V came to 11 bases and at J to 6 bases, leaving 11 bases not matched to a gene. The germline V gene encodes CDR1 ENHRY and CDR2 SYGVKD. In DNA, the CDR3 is TGTGCCCTTAGCAGGGGGCTAGAGGATGGCTACACCTTC. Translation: CALSRGLEDGYTF.

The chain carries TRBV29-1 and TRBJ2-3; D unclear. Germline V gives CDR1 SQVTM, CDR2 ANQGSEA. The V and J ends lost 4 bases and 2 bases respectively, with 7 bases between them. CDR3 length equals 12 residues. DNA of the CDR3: TGCAGCGTTGTTCCAGACACAGATACGCAGTATTTT. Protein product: CSVVPDTDTQYF.

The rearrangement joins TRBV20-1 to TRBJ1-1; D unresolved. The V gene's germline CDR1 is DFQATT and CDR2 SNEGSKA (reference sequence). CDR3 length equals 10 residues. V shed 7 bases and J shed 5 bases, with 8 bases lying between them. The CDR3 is CSVGRTEAFF. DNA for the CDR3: TGCAGTGTAGGGAGGACTGAAGCTTTCTTT.

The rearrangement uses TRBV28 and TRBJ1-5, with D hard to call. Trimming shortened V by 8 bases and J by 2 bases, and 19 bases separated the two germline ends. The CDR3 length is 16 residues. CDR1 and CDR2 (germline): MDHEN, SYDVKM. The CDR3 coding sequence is TGTGCCAGCGAGCCCTTCTGGACTCCTCGCAATCAGCCCCAGCATTTT. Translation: CASEPFWTPRNQPQHF.

The CDR3 nucleotides are TGCGCCAGCAGCTTGGCTGGGCCGGCCACCGGGGAGCTGTTTTTT. Its protein product is CASSLAGPATGELFF. J is TRBJ2-2 and V is TRBV5-1, with D unclear. Germline CDR1 is SGHRS and CDR2 is YFSETQ. There are 15 residues in the CDR3. Trimming shortened V by 0 bases and J by 4 bases, and 10 bases separated the two germline ends.

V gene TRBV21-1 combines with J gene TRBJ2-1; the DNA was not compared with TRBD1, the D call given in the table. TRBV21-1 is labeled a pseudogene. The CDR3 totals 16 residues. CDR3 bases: TGTGCCAGCAGCAAAGCCGGGACAGACTCCTACAATGAGCAGTTCTTC. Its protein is CASSKAGTDSYNEQFF.

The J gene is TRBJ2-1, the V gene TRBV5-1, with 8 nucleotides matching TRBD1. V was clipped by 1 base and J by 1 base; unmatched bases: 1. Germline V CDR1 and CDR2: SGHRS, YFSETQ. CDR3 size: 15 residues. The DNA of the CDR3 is TGCGCCAGCAGCTTGACAGGGGGATCCTACAATGAGCAGTTCTTC. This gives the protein CASSLTGGSYNEQFF.

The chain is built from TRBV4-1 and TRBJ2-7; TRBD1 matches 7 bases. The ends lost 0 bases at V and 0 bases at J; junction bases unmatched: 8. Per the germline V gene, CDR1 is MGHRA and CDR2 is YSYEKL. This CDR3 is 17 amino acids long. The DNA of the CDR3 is TGCGCCAGCAGCCAAGAGCCCAGGGGGTCTAGCTCCTACGAGCAGTACTTC. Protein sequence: CASSQEPRGSSSYEQYF.

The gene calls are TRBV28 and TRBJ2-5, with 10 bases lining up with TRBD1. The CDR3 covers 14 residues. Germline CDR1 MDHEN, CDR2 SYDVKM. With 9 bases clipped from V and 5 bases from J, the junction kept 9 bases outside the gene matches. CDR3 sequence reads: CASLPGQGWETQYF. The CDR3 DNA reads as TGTGCCAGTCTTCCGGGACAGGGGTGGGAGACCCAGTACTTC.

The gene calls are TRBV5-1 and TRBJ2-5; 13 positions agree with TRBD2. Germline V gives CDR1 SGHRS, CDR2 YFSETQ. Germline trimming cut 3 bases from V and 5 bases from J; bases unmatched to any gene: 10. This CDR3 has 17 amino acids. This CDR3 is CASSSFPGTSGIETQYF. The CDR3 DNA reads TGCGCCAGCAGCTCATTCCCCGGGACTAGCGGGATTGAGACCCAGTACTTC.

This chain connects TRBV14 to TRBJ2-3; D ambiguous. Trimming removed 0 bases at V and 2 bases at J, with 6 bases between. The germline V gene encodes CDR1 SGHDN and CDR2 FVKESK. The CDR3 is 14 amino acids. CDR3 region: CASSQEHITDTQYF. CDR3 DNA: TGTGCCAGCAGCCAAGAACACATCACAGATACGCAGTATTTT.

The CDR3: CAIWTGGTYEQYF. CDR3 nucleotide sequence: TGTGCCATTTGGACAGGGGGCACGTACGAGCAGTACTTC. The chain is built from TRBV6-1 and TRBJ2-7, with 11 bases identical to TRBD1. The germline V gene encodes CDR1 MNHNS and CDR2 SASEGT. After removal of 10 bases from V and 4 bases from J, the junction contained 6 bases not matched to a gene. The CDR3 extends over 13 amino acids.

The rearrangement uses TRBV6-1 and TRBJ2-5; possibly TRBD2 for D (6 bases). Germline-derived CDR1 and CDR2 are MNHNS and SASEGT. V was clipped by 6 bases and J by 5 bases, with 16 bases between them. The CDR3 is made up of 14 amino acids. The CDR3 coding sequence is TGTGCCAGCAGGAGGACGGGAGAAGGGGAGACCCAGTACTTC. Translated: CASRRTGEGETQYF.

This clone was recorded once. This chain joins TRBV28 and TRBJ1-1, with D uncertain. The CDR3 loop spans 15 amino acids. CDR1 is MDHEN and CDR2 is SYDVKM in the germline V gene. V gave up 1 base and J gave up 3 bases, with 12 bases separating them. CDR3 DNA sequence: TGTGCCAGCAGTTTATTGTCCGGAGAGGACACTGAAGCTTTCTTT. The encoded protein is CASSLLSGEDTEAFF.

The CDR3 here is CAISGVGGSGTDTQYF. Written as DNA, the CDR3 is TGTGCCATCAGTGGTGTGGGCGGGAGTGGCACAGATACGCAGTATTTT. V gene TRBV10-3 combines with J gene TRBJ2-3, with 7 bases identical to TRBD2. V gave up 4 bases and J gave up 1 base; unmatched junction bases: 8. Germline CDR1 reads ENHRY; CDR2 reads SYGVKD. This CDR3 has 16 residues.

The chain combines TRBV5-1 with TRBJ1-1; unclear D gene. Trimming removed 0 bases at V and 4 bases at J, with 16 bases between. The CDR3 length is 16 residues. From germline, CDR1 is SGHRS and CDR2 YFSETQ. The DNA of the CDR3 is TGCGCCAGCAGCTTGGGAGGGTCCTCGGCGGCCACTGAAGCTTTCTTT. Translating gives CASSLGGSSAATEAFF.